These 3 T cell receptor beta chains were all obtained from the same sample, sequenced in a study of human T cells and chemical hapten exposure (dated by TCRdb to the early 2020s). The sample's time point label is to be understood as: pre-sensitization, week 0. The meaning of the sample's treatment or condition label: therapeutic diphenylcyclopropenone sensitization with weekly scalp DPC. Library preparation used RACE. Sequencing was performed on a NextSeq 500. The public reads were reanalyzed by TCRdb: fastp trimming at Q25, MiXCR alignment, in-frame beta chains only. Every entry covers one CDR3 protein and lists the most common genes and DNA from its rows. The sample table records about 40,000 distinct CDR3 sequences; about 10% of these occur just once. The ten top clones hold 5% to 6.5% of the sample. The sample was whole blood, taken in connection with sensitization to the hapten diphenylcyclopropenone (DPC). The origin of the receptors is a man under 40 with alopecia areata. Some clones in this sample may be carry-over from other donors' samples.

This clonotype was seen ten or more times. J is TRBJ2-3 and V is TRBV11-2; D tentatively reads TRBD1 or TRBD2 (5 bases each). The CDR3 runs to 15 residues. V was pared by 1 base and J by 6 bases, with 14 bases between. Germline V gene sequence: CDR1 SGHAT, CDR2 FQNNGV. Written as DNA, the CDR3 is TGTGCCAGCAGCTTAGGGACGGGACCTTTGGATACGCAGTATTTT. Translating it yields CASSLGTGPLDTQYF.

This clonotype was counted ten times or more. The chain has TRBV29-1 and TRBJ1-2; D is ambiguous. The CDR3 is 13 amino acids. The germline V gene has CDR1 SQVTM and CDR2 ANQGSEA. V was pared by 0 bases and J by 4 bases, with 9 bases between. CDR3 bases: TGCAGCGTTGAAGATCGCCGGTCCTATGGCTACACCTTC. This gives the protein CSVEDRRSYGYTF.

At least ten counts were recorded for this clonotype. V usage is TRBV12-3 or TRBV12-4 and J usage is TRBJ2-7, with 8 positions matching TRBD2. The CDR3 extends over 15 amino acids. The V segment lost 3 bases and the J segment 6 bases; nucleotides outside the gene matches: 10. The CDR3 DNA sequence: TGTGCCAGCAGTTTCGCGGGGGGCGTGGGCTCCGAGCAGTACTTC. Encoded protein: CASSFAGGVGSEQYF.